Below, 9 T cell receptor beta chains from the same sample are listed, as sequenced in a study of neurological immune-mediated disorders. TCRdb reprocessed the 5' RACE reads with MiXCR, giving one entry per CDR3 protein. This sample yields about 38,000 distinct CDR3 sequences, of which about 9.9% are seen a single time; over 3.5% belongs to the top ten. The specimen was CD4+ T cells from blood. The receptors shown here come from a woman in her 30s with HTLV-1-associated myelopathy (HAM/TSP).

This clonotype has a count of ten or more. This rearrangement joins TRBV20-1 to TRBJ1-5, with 8 nucleotides matching TRBD1. This CDR3 has 15 residues. J was trimmed by 1 base and V by 0 bases; bases with no gene match: 2. CDR1 is DFQATT and CDR2 is SNEGSKA in the germline V gene (reference sequence). The CDR3 DNA is TGCAGTGCTAGAGAAACAGGGGGGAGCAATCAGCCCCAGCATTTT. Its protein is CSARETGGSNQPQHF.

This clonotype has ten or more counts. The genes are TRBV18 and TRBJ2-5; D not resolved. This CDR3 contains 13 residues. The germline V gene has CDR1 KGHSH and CDR2 LQKENI. Trimming left V 1 base short and J 5 bases short, with 8 bases between. CDR3 in DNA: TGTGCCAGCTCACCACGGTCGGGTGAGACCCAGTACTTC. Protein product: CASSPRSGETQYF. The whole variable domain, filled in from reference TRBV18 and TRBJ2-5, reads NAGVMQNPRHLVRRRGQEARLRCSPMKGHSHVYWYRQLPEEGLKFMVYLQKENIIDESGMPKERFSAEFPKEGPSILRIQQVVRGDSAAYFCASSPRSGETQYFGPGTRLLVL.

This clonotype was picked up many times. The rearrangement links TRBV20-1 to TRBJ2-3; no clear D. The germline V gene encodes CDR1 DFQATT and CDR2 SNEGSKA (reference sequence). The V and J ends lost 6 bases and 2 bases respectively, with 15 bases between them. This CDR3 comprises 14 residues. The CDR3 DNA reads as TGCAGTGCCGGGCTGACTGGCGCCACAGATACGCAGTATTTT. Its protein product is CSAGLTGATDTQYF.

This clonotype was picked up many times. This rearrangement joins TRBV5-1 to TRBJ1-1, with 11 nucleotides matching TRBD1. CDR3 length: 17 residues. Trimming removed 2 bases from V and 2 bases from J; junction bases left unmatched: 8. Germline lookup yields CDR1 SGHRS and CDR2 YFSETQ. The CDR3 here is CASSLNLGTGGNTEAFF. CDR3 DNA: TGCGCCAGCAGCTTAAATTTAGGGACAGGGGGAAACACTGAAGCTTTCTTT.

This clonotype was seen at least ten times. J is TRBJ2-7 and V is TRBV7-6; TRBD2 aligns across 11 bases. Germline assignment: CDR1 SGHVS and CDR2 FNYEAQ. CDR3 length: 12 amino acids. The ends lost 5 bases at V and 7 bases at J; junction bases unmatched: 1. The CDR3 DNA reads as TGTGCCAGCAGCAGGACTAGCGGGGAGCAGTACTTC. Its protein is CASSRTSGEQYF.

This clonotype was seen many times. V is TRBV5-6 and J is TRBJ2-1, with 12 bases fitting TRBD2. The CDR3 runs to 15 residues. The V and J ends lost 0 bases and 12 bases, in that order; junction bases with no gene match: 7. The germline gives CDR1 SGHDT, CDR2 YYEEEE. The CDR3 sequence: CASSLGLAGEGRQFF. The CDR3 bases are TGTGCCAGCAGCTTGGGACTAGCGGGGGAAGGTAGGCAGTTCTTC.

The sample holds many counts of this clonotype. The gene calls are TRBV6-2 or TRBV6-3 and TRBJ2-5; TRBD2 aligns across 8 bases. J lost 4 bases, V lost 5 bases, and 12 bases had no gene match. The CDR3 is 16 amino acids. Germline CDR1 is MNHEY and CDR2 is SVGEGT. CDR3 sequence reads: CASSLNSGTRRETQYF. CDR3 nucleotides: TGTGCCAGCAGTCTGAACTCCGGGACTAGACGAGAGACCCAGTACTTC.

On this clonotype itself: One end of the junction fails to match germline, which may point to a read error. This chain joins TRBV5-1 and TRBJ2-3, with 13 bases fitting TRBD2. CDR3 size: 15 residues. Germline V lookup: CDR1 SGHRS, CDR2 YFSETQ. In DNA, the CDR3 is TGCGCCAGCGGCTTCTGGACTAGCGGGGGAGATACTCAGTATTTT. This gives the protein CASGFWTSGGDTQYF.

Many counts were recorded for this clonotype. J is TRBJ1-1 and V is TRBV20-1; 9 nucleotides agree with TRBD1. The germline V gene has CDR1 DFQATT and CDR2 SNEGSKA (reference sequence). The CDR3 runs to 15 residues. The V gene end was trimmed by 2 bases and the J gene end by 5 bases; junction bases not matched to a gene: 9. DNA of the CDR3: TGCAGTGCTAGATCTACAGGGGGCGCGAGGACTGAAGCTTTCTTT. It translates to CSARSTGGARTEAFF.